This T cell receptor beta chain comes out of a study of shared clonotypes between healthy human individuals. The wider study: Every donor yielded three CD4 naive, three CD4 memory, two CD8 naive and one CD8 memory plate.

The germline V gene has CDR1 GTSNPN and CDR2 SVGIG (reference sequence). CDR3 length: 15 residues. Trimming at V came to 5 bases and at J to 2 bases, leaving 9 bases not matched to a gene. Donors comprised healthy HIV-negative adults lacking recent acute infections or vaccinations. Assay used: immunoSEQ multiplex PCR; TCRdb lists only in-frame clones, some missing. The table shows 2 million to 3 million clones, with 93% occurring only once. The clonotype comes from a man between 18 and 29 years old in good health. Some clones in this sample may be carry-over from other donors' samples. This chain links TRBV30 with TRBJ1-2, with TRBD1 matching over 9 bases. Sequencing was performed on naive CD4+ T cells from PBMCs. Subset described: CD45RA+ positively selected. CDR3 sequence: CAWDTGGAYNYGYTF. CDR3 in DNA: TGTGCCTGGGACACAGGGGGCGCCTACAACTATGGCTACACCTTC.